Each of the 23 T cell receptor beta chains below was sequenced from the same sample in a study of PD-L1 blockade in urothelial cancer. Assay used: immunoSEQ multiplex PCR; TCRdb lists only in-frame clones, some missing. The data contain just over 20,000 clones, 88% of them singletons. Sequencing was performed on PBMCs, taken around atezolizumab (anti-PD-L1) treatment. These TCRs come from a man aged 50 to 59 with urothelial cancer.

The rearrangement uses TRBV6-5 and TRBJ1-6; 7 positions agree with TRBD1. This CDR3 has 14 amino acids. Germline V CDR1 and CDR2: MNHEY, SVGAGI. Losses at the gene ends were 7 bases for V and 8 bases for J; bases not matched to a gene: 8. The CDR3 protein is CASTRGGRDSPLHF. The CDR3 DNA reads TGTGCCAGCACCAGAGGGGGCAGGGATTCACCCCTCCACTTT.

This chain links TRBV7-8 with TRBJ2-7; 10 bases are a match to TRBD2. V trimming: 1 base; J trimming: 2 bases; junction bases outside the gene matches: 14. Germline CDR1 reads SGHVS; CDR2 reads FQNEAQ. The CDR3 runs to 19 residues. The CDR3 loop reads CASSLGGARLAGVPYEQYF. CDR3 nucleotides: TGTGCCAGCAGCTTAGGCGGGGCCCGCCTAGCGGGGGTACCCTACGAGCAGTACTTC.

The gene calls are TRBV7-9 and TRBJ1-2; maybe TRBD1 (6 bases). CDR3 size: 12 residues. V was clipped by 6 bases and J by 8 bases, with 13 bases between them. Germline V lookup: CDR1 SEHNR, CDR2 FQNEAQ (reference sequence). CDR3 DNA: TGTGCCAGCAGGAAAGACAGGACGGGCTACACCTTC. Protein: CASRKDRTGYTF.

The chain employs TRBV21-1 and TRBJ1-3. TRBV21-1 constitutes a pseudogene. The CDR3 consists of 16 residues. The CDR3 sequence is CASSKDPESSGNTIYF. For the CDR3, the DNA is TGTGCCAGCAGCAAAGACCCTGAGAGCTCTGGAAACACCATATATTTT.

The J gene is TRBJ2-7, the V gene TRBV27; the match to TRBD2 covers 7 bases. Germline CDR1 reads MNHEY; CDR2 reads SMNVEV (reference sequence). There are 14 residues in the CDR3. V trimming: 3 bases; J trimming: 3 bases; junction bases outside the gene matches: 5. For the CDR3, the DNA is TGTGCCAGCAGTTTGAAGCGGGATGGCTACGAGCAGTACTTC. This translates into CASSLKRDGYEQYF.

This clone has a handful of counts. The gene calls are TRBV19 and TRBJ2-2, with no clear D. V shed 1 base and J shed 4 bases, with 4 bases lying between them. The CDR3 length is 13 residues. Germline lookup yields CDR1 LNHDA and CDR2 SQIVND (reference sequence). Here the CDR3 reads CASSIGLTGELFF. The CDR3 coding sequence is TGTGCCAGTAGTATAGGTCTCACCGGGGAGCTGTTTTTT.

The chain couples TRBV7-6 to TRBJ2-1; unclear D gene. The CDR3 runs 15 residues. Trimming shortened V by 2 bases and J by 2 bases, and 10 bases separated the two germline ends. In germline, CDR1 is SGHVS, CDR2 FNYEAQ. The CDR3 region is CASSLSSETYNEQFF. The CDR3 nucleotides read TGTGCCAGCAGCTTAAGTTCTGAGACCTACAATGAGCAGTTCTTC.

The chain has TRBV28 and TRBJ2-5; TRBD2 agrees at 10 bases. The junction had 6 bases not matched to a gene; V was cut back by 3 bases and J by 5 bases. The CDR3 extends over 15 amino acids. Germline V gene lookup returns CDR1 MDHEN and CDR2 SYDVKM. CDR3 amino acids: CASSLASGRGETQYF. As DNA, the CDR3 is TGTGCCAGCAGTTTGGCTAGCGGGAGAGGCGAGACCCAGTACTTC.

In nucleotides, the CDR3 is TGTGCCATCAGTGAAGAGGAGGGGGCGGTTGGTGGCTACACCTTC. The encoded protein is CAISEEEGAVGGYTF. This chain uses TRBV10-3 with TRBJ1-2, with 7 bases lining up with TRBD1. The CDR3 runs 15 residues. After removal of 3 bases from V and 7 bases from J, the junction contained 11 bases not matched to a gene. Germline assignment: CDR1 ENHRY and CDR2 SYGVKD.

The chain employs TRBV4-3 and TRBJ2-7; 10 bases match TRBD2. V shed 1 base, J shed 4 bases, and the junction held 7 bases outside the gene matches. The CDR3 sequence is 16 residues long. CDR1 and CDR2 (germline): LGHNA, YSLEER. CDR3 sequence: CASSQATSGTVYEQYF. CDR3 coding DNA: TGCGCCAGCAGCCAAGCCACTAGCGGGACCGTATACGAGCAGTACTTC.

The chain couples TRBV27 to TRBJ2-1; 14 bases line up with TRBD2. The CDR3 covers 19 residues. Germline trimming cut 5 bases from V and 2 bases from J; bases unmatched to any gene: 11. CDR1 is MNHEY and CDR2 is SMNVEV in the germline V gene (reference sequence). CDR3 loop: CASSTYTTSGRVAYNEQFF. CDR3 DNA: TGTGCCAGCAGTACGTACACGACTAGCGGGAGGGTTGCCTACAATGAGCAGTTCTTC.

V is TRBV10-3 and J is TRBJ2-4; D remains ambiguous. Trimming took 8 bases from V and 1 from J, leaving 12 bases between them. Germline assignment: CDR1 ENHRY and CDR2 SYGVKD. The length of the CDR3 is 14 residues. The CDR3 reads CAISYLGAKNIQYF. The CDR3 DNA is TGTGCCATCTCTTACTTGGGCGCCAAAAACATTCAGTACTTC.

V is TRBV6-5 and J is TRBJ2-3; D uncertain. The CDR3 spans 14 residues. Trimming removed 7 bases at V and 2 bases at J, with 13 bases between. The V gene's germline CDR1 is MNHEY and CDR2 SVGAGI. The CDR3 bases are TGTGCCAGCACCCAACAATTTGACACAGATACGCAGTATTTT. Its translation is CASTQQFDTDTQYF.

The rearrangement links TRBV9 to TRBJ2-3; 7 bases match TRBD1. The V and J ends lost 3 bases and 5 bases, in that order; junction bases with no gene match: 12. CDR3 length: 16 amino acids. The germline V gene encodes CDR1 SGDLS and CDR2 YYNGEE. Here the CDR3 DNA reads TGTGCCAGCAGCGCGTCAGGGGGACAAACGGGAGATACGCAGTATTTT. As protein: CASSASGGQTGDTQYF.

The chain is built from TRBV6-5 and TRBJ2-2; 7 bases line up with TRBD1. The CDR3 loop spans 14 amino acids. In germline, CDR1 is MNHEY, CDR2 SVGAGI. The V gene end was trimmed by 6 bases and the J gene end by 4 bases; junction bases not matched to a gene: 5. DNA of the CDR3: TGTGCCAGCAGATACAGGGGAAGCACCGGGGAGCTGTTTTTT. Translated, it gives CASRYRGSTGELFF.

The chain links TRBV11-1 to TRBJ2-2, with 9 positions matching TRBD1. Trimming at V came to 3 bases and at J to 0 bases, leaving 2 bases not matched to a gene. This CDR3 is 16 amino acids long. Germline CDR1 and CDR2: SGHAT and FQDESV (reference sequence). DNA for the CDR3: TGTGCCAGCAGCTTGGGACAGGGCGCGAACACCGGGGAGCTGTTTTTT. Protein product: CASSLGQGANTGELFF. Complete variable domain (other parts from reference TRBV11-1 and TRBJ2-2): EAEVAQSPRYKITEKSQAVAFWCDPISGHATLYWYRQILGQGPELLVQFQDESVVDDSQLPKDRFSAERLKGVDSTLKIQPAELGDSAMYLCASSLGQGANTGELFFGEGSRLTVL.

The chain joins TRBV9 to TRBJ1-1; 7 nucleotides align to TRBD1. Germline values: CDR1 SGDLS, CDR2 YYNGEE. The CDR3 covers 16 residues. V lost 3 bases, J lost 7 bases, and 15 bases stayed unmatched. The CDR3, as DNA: TGTGCCAGCAGCGCAAGACAGGGAGACGTAACGGGTGAAGCTTTCTTT. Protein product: CASSARQGDVTGEAFF.

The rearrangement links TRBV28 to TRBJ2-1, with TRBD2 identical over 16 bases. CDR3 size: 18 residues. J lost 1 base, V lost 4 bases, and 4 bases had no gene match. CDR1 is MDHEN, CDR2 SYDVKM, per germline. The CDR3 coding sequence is TGTGCCAGCAGTTCGGGACTAGCGGGAGGGGAGTCCTACAATGAGCAGTTCTTC. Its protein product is CASSSGLAGGESYNEQFF. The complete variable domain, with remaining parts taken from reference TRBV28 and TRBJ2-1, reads DVKVTQSSRYLVKRTGEKVFLECVQDMDHENMFWYRQDPGLGLRLIYFSYDVKMKEKGDIPEGYSVSREKKERFSLILESASTNQTSMYLCASSSGLAGGESYNEQFFGPGTRLTVL.

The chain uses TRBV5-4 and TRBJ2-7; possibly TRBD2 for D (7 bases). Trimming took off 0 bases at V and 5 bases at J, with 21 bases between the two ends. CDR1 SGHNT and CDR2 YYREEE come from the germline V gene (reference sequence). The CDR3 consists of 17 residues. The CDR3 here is CASSLAQFRGAGDEQYF. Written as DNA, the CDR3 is TGTGCCAGCAGCTTGGCCCAATTCCGGGGGGCCGGGGACGAGCAGTACTTC.

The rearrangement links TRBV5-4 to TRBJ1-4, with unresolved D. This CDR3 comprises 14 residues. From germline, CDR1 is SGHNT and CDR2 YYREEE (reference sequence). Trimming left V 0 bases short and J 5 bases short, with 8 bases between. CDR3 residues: CASSLGPTNEKLFF. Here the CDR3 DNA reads TGTGCCAGCAGCTTGGGACCGACAAATGAAAAACTGTTTTTT. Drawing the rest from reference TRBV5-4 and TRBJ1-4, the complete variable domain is ETGVTQSPTHLIKTRGQQVTLRCSSQSGHNTVSWYQQALGQGPQFIFQYYREEENGRGNFPPRFSGLQFPNYSSELNVNALELDDSALYLCASSLGPTNEKLFFGSGTQLSVL.

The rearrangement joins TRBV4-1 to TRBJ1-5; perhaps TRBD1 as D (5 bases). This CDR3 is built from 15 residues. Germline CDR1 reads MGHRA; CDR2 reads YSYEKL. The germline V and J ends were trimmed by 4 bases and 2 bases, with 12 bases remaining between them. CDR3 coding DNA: TGCGCCAGCAGCCTCCGGGGCGGGGGCAATCAGCCCCAGCATTTT. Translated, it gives CASSLRGGGNQPQHF.

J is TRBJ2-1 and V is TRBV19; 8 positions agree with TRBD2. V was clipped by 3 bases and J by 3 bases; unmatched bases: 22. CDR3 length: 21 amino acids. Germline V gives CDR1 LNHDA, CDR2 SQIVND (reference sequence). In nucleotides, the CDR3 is TGTGCCAGTAGTATTTTGGGTCGGCTTACTAGCGGACCTTTGGTCTACAATGAGCAGTTCTTC. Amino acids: CASSILGRLTSGPLVYNEQFF.

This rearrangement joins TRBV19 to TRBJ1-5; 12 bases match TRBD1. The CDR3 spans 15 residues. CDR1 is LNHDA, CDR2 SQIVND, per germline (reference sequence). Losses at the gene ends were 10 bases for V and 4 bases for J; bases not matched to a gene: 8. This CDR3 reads CATAPGQGANQPQHF. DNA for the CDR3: TGTGCCACCGCCCCGGGACAGGGGGCTAATCAGCCCCAGCATTTT.